This TCR beta chain came from a study of early T cells in non-severe SARS-CoV-2 infection. Overall study context: It was bulk RNA from unsorted whole blood that was sequenced, and the chains were unpaired.

A remark on this clonotype: What it recognizes is unknown.

Unique molecular identifiers (one per individual cDNA molecule) were attached. TCRdb recomputed calls from the 5' RACE reads with MiXCR, one row per CDR3 protein. The sample lists about 64,000 distinct CDR3 sequences, over 10% occurring once. General observations from the study: Anti-spike CD8 specificities were favored by VDJdb matching, whose results missed private and CD4 specificities.

Germline values: CDR1 SNHLY, CDR2 FYNNEI. V was clipped by 4 bases and J by 5 bases; unmatched bases: 7. The CDR3 totals 15 residues. The chain links TRBV2 to TRBJ2-5, with 10 bases fitting TRBD1. The sample taken for sequencing was whole blood. This TCR was recovered from an adult who was a healthcare worker with PCR-confirmed SARS-CoV-2 infection or an uninfected control (not recorded which). The CDR3 nucleotides are TGTGCCAGCAGTGCCGGGACAGGGGCGGGGGAGACCCAGTACTTC. Protein: CASSAGTGAGETQYF.